Given below is one T cell receptor (beta chain) in context. The antigen remains undetermined. The sample belongs to a study of T cell responses to AZD1222 COVID-19 vaccine. Study-level points and caveats: Repertoire collection took place solely once the T cell response had peaked. White British donors predominated, females outnumbered males, and clonal diversity was possibly underestimated. At baseline, seropositivity was found in only a handful of AZD1222 recipients.

TCRdb's copy holds only in-frame clones and misses some; the assay was immunoSEQ multiplex PCR. Among fewer than 100,000 clones listed, approximately 94% were seen once. Germline CDR1 SGHNT, CDR2 YYREEE (reference sequence). V shed 4 bases, J shed 2 bases, and the junction held 7 bases outside the gene matches. The CDR3 has 17 residues. Sequences were derived from peripheral blood, sampled on day 0 of AZD1222 vaccination. The V call is TRBV5-4, the J call TRBJ2-2; TRBD1 aligns across 11 bases. The receptor comes from an adult in good health. CDR3 sequence reads: CASSLGQGERNTGELFF. The CDR3 DNA reads as TGTGCCAGCAGCCTGGGACAGGGGGAGAGAAACACCGGGGAGCTGTTTTTT. Looking up the rest from reference TRBV5-4 and TRBJ2-2 gives the full variable domain: ETGVTQSPTHLIKTRGQQVTLRCSSQSGHNTVSWYQQALGQGPQFIFQYYREEENGRGNFPPRFSGLQFPNYSSELNVNALELDDSALYLCASSLGQGERNTGELFFGEGSRLTVL.